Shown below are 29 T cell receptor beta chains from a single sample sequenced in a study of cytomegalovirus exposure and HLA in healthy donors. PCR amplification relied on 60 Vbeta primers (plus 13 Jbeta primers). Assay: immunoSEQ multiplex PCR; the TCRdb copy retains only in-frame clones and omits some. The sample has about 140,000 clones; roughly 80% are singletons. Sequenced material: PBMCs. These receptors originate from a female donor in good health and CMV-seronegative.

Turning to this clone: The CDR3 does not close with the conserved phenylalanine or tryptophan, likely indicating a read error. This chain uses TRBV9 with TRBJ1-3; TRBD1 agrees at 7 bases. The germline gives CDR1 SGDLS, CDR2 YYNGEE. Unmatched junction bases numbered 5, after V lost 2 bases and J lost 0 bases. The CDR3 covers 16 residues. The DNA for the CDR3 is TGTGCCAGCAGCGTTCGACAGGGTGGCTCTGGAAACACCATATATGTT. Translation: CASSVRQGGSGNTIYV.

The CDR3 sequence is CASSSRTSGTSYNEQFF. The DNA for the CDR3 is TGTGCCAGCAGCTCGAGGACTAGCGGGACCTCCTACAATGAGCAGTTCTTC. The chain carries TRBV5-4 and TRBJ2-1; TRBD2 matches at 12 bases. J gave up 0 bases and V 3 bases, and 4 bases lay outside the gene matches. CDR3 length: 17 amino acids. CDR1 and CDR2 (germline): SGHNT, YYREEE (reference sequence).

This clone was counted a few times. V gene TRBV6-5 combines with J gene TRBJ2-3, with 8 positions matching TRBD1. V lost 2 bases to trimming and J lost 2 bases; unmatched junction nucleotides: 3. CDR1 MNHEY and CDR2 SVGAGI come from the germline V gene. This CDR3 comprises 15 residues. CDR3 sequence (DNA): TGTGCCAGCAGTTACGGGGACAGGTTCACAGATACGCAGTATTTT. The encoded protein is CASSYGDRFTDTQYF.

The CDR3: CASSRRDSSYEQYF. DNA for the CDR3: TGTGCCAGCAGCCGTAGAGACAGTTCCTACGAGCAGTACTTC. The chain joins TRBV7-9 to TRBJ2-7; D possibly corresponds to TRBD1 (5 bases). With 5 bases removed from V and 1 base from J, the gap between germline ends came to 12 bases. The germline V gene has CDR1 SEHNR and CDR2 FQNEAQ (reference sequence). The CDR3 covers 14 residues.

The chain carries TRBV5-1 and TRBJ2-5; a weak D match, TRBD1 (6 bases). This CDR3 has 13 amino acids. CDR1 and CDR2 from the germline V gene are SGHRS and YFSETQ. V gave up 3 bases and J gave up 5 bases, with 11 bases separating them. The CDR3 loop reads CASSSHQGETQYF. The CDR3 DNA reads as TGCGCCAGCAGCTCACACCAGGGGGAGACCCAGTACTTC.

CDR3 bases: TGTGCCAGCAGCGTATTAGCGGGAGGGCCCCGGGAGCAGTTCTTC. Its protein is CASSVLAGGPREQFF. The rearrangement joins TRBV9 to TRBJ2-1; the match to TRBD2 covers 11 bases. This CDR3 spans 15 amino acids. Germline V gene sequence: CDR1 SGDLS, CDR2 YYNGEE. With 1 base clipped from V and 10 bases from J, the junction kept 7 bases outside the gene matches.

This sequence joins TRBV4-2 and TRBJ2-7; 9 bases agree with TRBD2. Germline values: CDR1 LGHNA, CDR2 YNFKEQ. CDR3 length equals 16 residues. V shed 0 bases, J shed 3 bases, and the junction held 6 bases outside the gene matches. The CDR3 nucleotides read TGTGCCAGCAGCCAAGATCTTCCGCGGGAGGGCTACGAGCAGTACTTC. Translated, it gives CASSQDLPREGYEQYF.

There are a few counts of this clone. The chain's CDR3 is CASSDPDQPQHF. The CDR3 coding sequence is TGTGCCAGCAGTGACCCTGATCAGCCCCAGCATTTT. The chain is built from TRBV25-1 and TRBJ1-5; D not resolved. The CDR3 is 12 residues long. Trimming pared 3 bases from V and 5 bases from J, leaving 5 bases between. Germline CDR1 MGHDK, CDR2 SYGVNS.

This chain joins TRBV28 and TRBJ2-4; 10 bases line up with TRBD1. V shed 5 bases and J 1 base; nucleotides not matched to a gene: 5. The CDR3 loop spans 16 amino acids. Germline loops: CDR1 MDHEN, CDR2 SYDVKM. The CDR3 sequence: CASSIPGQGAKNIQYF. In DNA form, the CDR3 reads TGTGCCAGCAGTATTCCGGGACAGGGGGCCAAAAACATTCAGTACTTC.

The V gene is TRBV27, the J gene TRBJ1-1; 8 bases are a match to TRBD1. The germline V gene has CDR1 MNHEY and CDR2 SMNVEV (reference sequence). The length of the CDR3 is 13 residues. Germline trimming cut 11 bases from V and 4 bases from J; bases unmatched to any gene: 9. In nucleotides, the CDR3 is TGTGCCGTAGGACAGGGTTGGGTCACTGAAGCTTTCTTT. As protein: CAVGQGWVTEAFF.

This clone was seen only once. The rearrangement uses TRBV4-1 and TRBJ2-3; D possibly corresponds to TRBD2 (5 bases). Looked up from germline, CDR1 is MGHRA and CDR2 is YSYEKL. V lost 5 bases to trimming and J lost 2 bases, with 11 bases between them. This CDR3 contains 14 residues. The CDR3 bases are TGCGCCAGCAGCTTGGACTGGAACACAGATACGCAGTATTTT. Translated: CASSLDWNTDTQYF.

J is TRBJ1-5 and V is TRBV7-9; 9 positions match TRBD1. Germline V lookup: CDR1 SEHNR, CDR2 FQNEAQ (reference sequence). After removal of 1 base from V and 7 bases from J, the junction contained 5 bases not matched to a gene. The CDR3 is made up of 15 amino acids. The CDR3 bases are TGTGCCAGCAGCTTAGGCGGGACAGGGCTGCAGCCCCAGCATTTT. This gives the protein CASSLGGTGLQPQHF.

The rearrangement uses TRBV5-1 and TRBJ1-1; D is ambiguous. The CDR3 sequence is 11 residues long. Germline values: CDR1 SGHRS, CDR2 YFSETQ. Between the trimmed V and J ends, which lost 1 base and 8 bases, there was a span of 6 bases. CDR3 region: CASSLTGEAFF. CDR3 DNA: TGCGCCAGCAGCTTGACGGGGGAAGCTTTCTTT.

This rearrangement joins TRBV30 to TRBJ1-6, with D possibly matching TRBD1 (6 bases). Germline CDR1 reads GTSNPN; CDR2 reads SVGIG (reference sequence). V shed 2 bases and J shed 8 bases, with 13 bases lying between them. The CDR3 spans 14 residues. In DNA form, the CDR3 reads TGTGCCTGGAGTCCAACAACAGGGTATTCACCCCTCCACTTT. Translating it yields CAWSPTTGYSPLHF.

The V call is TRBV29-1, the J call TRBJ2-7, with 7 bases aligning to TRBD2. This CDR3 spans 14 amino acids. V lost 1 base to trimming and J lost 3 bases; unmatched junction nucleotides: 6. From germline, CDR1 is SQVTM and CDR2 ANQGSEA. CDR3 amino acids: CSVEVGGSYYEQYF. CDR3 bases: TGCAGCGTTGAAGTCGGCGGGAGCTACTACGAGCAGTACTTC.

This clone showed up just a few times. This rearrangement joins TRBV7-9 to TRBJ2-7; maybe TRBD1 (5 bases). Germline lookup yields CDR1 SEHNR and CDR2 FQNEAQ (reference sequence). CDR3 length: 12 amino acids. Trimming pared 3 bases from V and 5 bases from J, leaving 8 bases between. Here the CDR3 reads CASSFSRDEQYF. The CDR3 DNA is TGTGCCAGCAGCTTCTCCAGGGACGAGCAGTACTTC.

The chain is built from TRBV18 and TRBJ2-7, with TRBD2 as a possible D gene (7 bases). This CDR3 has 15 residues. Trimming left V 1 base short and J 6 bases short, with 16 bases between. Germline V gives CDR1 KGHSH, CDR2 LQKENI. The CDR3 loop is CASSPQGGGEAEQYF. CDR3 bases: TGTGCCAGCTCACCACAAGGGGGAGGGGAAGCCGAGCAGTACTTC.

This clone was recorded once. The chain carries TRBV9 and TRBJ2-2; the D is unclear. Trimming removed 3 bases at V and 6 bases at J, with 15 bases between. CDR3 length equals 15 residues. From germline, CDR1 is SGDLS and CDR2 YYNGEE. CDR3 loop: CASSAPGDYSGELFF. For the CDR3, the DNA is TGTGCCAGCAGCGCCCCCGGAGATTACTCCGGGGAGCTGTTTTTT.

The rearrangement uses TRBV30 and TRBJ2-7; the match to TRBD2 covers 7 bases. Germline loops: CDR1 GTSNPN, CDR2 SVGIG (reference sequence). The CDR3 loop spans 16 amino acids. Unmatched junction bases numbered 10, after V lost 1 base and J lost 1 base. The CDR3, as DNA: TGTGCCTGGAGTGCGGCTGTGGGAGGGTCTTCCTACGAGCAGTACTTC. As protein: CAWSAAVGGSSYEQYF.

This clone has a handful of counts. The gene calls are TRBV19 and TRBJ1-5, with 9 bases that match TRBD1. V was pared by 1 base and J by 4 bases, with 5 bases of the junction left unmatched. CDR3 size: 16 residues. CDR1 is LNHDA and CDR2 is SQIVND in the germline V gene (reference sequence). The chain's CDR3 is CASSIVGQGQNQPQHF. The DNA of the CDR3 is TGTGCCAGTAGTATAGTGGGACAGGGCCAAAATCAGCCCCAGCATTTT.

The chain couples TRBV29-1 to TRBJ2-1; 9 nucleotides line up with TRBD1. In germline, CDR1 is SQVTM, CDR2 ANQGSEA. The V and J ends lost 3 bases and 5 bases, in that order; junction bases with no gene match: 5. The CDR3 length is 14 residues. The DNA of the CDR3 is TGCAGCGTTGACACCGGGACAGGGAACAATGAGCAGTTCTTC. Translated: CSVDTGTGNNEQFF.

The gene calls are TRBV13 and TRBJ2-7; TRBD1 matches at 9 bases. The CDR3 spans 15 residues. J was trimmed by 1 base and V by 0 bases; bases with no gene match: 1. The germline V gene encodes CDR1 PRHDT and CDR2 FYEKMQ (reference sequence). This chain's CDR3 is CASSLGGTGSYEQYF. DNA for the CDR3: TGTGCCAGCAGCTTAGGCGGGACAGGGTCCTACGAGCAGTACTTC.

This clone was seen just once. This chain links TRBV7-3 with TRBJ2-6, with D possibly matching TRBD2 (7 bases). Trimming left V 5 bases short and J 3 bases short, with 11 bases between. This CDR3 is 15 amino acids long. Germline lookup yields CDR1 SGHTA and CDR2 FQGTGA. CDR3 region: CASSRGGVGANVLTF. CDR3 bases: TGTGCCAGCAGCCGAGGGGGGGTTGGGGCCAACGTCCTGACTTTC.

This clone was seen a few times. Here the CDR3 reads CASSGRQLATNEKLFF. As DNA, the CDR3 is TGTGCCAGCAGTGGACGACAGCTCGCAACTAATGAAAAACTGTTTTTT. The rearrangement joins TRBV6-1 to TRBJ1-4, with D perhaps matching TRBD1 (5 bases). CDR1 and CDR2 from the germline V gene are MNHNS and SASEGT. The CDR3 contains 16 residues. V was trimmed by 4 bases and J by 0 bases, leaving 12 bases between them.

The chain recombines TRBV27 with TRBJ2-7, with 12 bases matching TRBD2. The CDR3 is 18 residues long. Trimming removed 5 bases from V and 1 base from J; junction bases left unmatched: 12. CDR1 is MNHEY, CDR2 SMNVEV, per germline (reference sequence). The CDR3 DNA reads TGTGCCAGCAGTGACCGAAGGGGCACTAGCGGGAGGTCCTACGAGCAGTACTTC. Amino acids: CASSDRRGTSGRSYEQYF.

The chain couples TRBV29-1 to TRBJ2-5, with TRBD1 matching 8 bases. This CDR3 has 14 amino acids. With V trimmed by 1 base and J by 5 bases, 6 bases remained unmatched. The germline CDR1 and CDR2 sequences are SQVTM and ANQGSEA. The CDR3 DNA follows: TGCAGCGTTGAAGTCCCGGACAGGGATGAGACCCAGTACTTC. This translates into CSVEVPDRDETQYF.

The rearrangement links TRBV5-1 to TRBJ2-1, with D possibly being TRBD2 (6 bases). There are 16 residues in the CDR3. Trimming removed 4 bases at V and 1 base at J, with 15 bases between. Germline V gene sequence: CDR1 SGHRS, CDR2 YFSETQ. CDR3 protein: CASSRRSGTSYNEQFF. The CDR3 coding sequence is TGCGCCAGCAGCCGGCGCTCGGGGACTTCCTACAATGAGCAGTTCTTC.

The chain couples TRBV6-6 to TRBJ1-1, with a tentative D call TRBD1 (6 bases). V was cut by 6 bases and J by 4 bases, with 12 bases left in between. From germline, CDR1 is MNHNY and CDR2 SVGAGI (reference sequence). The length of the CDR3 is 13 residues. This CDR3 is CASSRQASTEAFF. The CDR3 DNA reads TGTGCCAGCAGCCGACAGGCGAGCACTGAAGCTTTCTTT.

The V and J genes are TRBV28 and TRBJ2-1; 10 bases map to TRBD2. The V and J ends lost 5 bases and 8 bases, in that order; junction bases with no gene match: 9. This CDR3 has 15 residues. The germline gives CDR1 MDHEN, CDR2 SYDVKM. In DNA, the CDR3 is TGTGCCAGCAGTCCTGGGGCTAGCGGGAGCCATGAGCAGTTCTTC. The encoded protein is CASSPGASGSHEQFF.